The 11 T cell receptor beta chains below come from one sample, sequenced in a study of blood T cell repertoires in COVID-19. Produced via immunoSEQ multiplex PCR; TCRdb's table is partial and in-frame only. The sample consists of about 89,000 clones, 80% of them appearing once. Specimen: peripheral blood. These receptors all come from a woman over 75 with acute or convalescent COVID-19.

The gene calls are TRBV9 and TRBJ1-3, with 8 bases matching TRBD1. The CDR3 spans 15 residues. V shed 4 bases and J 2 bases; nucleotides not matched to a gene: 5. In germline, CDR1 is SGDLS, CDR2 YYNGEE. This CDR3 is CASSLQGATGNTIYF. In DNA, the CDR3 is TGTGCCAGCAGCCTCCAGGGGGCTACTGGAAACACCATATATTTT.

The chain recombines TRBV19 with TRBJ1-5; the D gene is possibly TRBD1 (5 bases). Per the germline V gene, CDR1 is LNHDA and CDR2 is SQIVND (reference sequence). The V end lost 3 bases, the J end lost 3 bases, and 15 bases lay between the germline ends. This CDR3 region has 16 residues. CDR3 DNA sequence: TGTGCCAGTAGTATCATTCAGGGTACGGTCAATCAGCCCCAGCATTTT. As protein: CASSIIQGTVNQPQHF.

The CDR3: CAWSPSADTQYF. The CDR3 nucleotides read TGTGCCTGGAGCCCCTCGGCAGATACGCAGTATTTT. This chain connects TRBV30 to TRBJ2-3; D is unclear. Germline V gene lookup returns CDR1 GTSNPN and CDR2 SVGIG (reference sequence). This CDR3 comprises 12 residues. V lost 3 bases to trimming and J lost 4 bases, with 8 bases between them.

This clone was found a few times. The chain joins TRBV10-2 to TRBJ2-7; 9 bases line up with TRBD2. This CDR3 has 14 amino acids. From germline, CDR1 is WSHSY and CDR2 SAAADI. The V gene end was trimmed by 2 bases and the J gene end by 8 bases; junction bases not matched to a gene: 7. CDR3 region: CASSENSGGRQQYF. The CDR3, as DNA: TGCGCCAGCAGTGAGAATAGCGGGGGCCGTCAGCAGTACTTC.

The genes are TRBV5-1 and TRBJ2-3, with 15 bases lining up with TRBD2. Germline assignment: CDR1 SGHRS and CDR2 YFSETQ. The CDR3 covers 18 residues. Losses at the gene ends were 7 bases for V and 3 bases for J; bases not matched to a gene: 12. CDR3 sequence: CASYRGTSGGLVTDTQYF. The DNA for the CDR3 is TGCGCCAGCTATCGAGGGACTAGCGGGGGGCTGGTGACAGATACGCAGTATTTT.

The CDR3 DNA sequence: TGCGCCAGCAGCTTGTCAGGGAGGCTTAACACTGAAGCTTTCTTT. It translates to CASSLSGRLNTEAFF. The chain has TRBV5-1 and TRBJ1-1, with D perhaps TRBD1 (5 bases). The length of the CDR3 is 15 residues. The V gene lost 1 base and the J gene lost 2 bases, with 12 bases spanning the gap. CDR1 SGHRS and CDR2 YFSETQ come from the germline V gene.

The V and J genes are TRBV2 and TRBJ2-7, with TRBD2 matching over 14 bases. Germline CDR1 SNHLY, CDR2 FYNNEI. The CDR3 is 15 residues long. V dropped 6 bases and J dropped 6; count of bases not matched to a gene: 7. The DNA of the CDR3 is TGTGCCAGCAGCGGGACTAGCGGGAGTGCTTCCGAGCAGTACTTC. It yields the protein CASSGTSGSASEQYF.

The DNA of the CDR3 is TGTGCCAGCAGCCAAGTCAGGGGACTAGCGGGACTTAGCTCCTACAATGAGCAGTTCTTC. The encoded protein is CASSQVRGLAGLSSYNEQFF. The chain couples TRBV4-2 to TRBJ2-1; 13 bases are shared with TRBD2. V was pared by 1 base and J by 0 bases, with 9 bases of the junction left unmatched. Germline CDR1 is LGHNA and CDR2 is YNFKEQ. The CDR3 is 20 amino acids.

The genes are TRBV9 and TRBJ1-6; 7 bases are a match to TRBD1. Germline lookup yields CDR1 SGDLS and CDR2 YYNGEE. V shed 0 bases and J 10 bases; nucleotides not matched to a gene: 4. The CDR3 loop spans 14 amino acids. CDR3 amino acids: CASSVVDRVSPLHF. The DNA of the CDR3 is TGTGCCAGCAGCGTAGTAGACAGGGTATCACCCCTCCACTTT.

The chain employs TRBV19 and TRBJ2-1, with 11 bases lining up with TRBD2. The CDR3 spans 14 residues. Germline assignment: CDR1 LNHDA and CDR2 SQIVND (reference sequence). Trimming took 4 bases from V and 7 from J; bases not matched to a gene: 3. The CDR3 is CASSKGLAVNEQFF. In nucleotides, the CDR3 is TGTGCCAGTAGTAAGGGACTAGCGGTGAATGAGCAGTTCTTC. The entire variable domain, with the rest obtained from reference TRBV19 and TRBJ2-1, is as follows: DGGITQSPKYLFRKEGQNVTLSCEQNLNHDAMYWYRQDPGQGLRLIYYSQIVNDFQKGDIAEGYSVSREKKESFPLTVTSAQKNPTAFYLCASSKGLAVNEQFFGPGTRLTVL.

The V and J genes are TRBV4-2 and TRBJ1-2, with D possibly matching TRBD1 (5 bases). Trimming stripped 0 bases from V and 4 bases from J, with 12 bases between. The CDR3 has 15 amino acids. CDR1 LGHNA and CDR2 YNFKEQ come from the germline V gene. CDR3 coding DNA: TGTGCCAGCAGCCAAGATCACCAGGGTCCCTATGGCTACACCTTC. It is translated as CASSQDHQGPYGYTF.